A selection of T cell receptor beta chains follows, all from one sample in a study of T cell changes during pregnancy in multiple sclerosis. The protocol was immunoSEQ multiplex PCR, while the TCRdb copy is restricted to in-frame clones and leaves out a portion. Of about 38,000 clones listed, about 92% are singletons. This specimen consisted of CD8+ T cells from peripheral blood mononuclear cells, obtained in the third trimester of pregnancy. Receptors originate from a female donor with multiple sclerosis, enrolled in a pregnancy study. Each CDR3 is given with its conserved first and last residue. Part of the rows lack a size; the others show once, few, many or a class for expanded clones.

size: few; J: TRBJ2-7; V: TRBV15; CDR3: CATSSSNGGVDEQYF
size: .; J: TRBJ2-3; V: TRBV6-4; CDR3: CASSPTGEIDTQYF
size: .; J: TRBJ2-7; V: TRBV6-7; CDR3: CASSYSPTDMQYF
size: .; J: TRBJ2-2; V: TRBV7-7; CDR3: CAITRPQGATGELFF
size: .; J: TRBJ2-7; V: TRBV28; CDR3: CASTPEQSYEQYF
size: once; J: TRBJ2-5; V: TRBV9; CDR3: CASSPGGAFGETQYF
size: .; J: TRBJ1-5; V: TRBV4-1; CDR3: CASSQRTGDQPQHF
size: .; J: TRBJ2-5; V: TRBV9; CDR3: CASSADRLPGETQYF
size: .; J: TRBJ1-1; V: TRBV4-2; CDR3: CASSQRGNTEAFF
size: .; J: TRBJ2-2; V: TRBV11-2; CDR3: CASIPSGKRNTGELFF
size: .; J: TRBJ1-2; V: TRBV2; CDR3: CAVHRGQGGDGYTF
size: .; J: TRBJ2-7; V: TRBV13; CDR3: CASSYIGSYEQYF
size: .; J: TRBJ2-3; V: TRBV7-9; CDR3: CASSLETSGSPYTQYF
size: .; J: TRBJ1-2; V: TRBV4-3; CDR3: CASSQDLGDSRYGYTF
size: .; J: TRBJ2-7; V: TRBV27; CDR3: CASSFSAGESSYEQYF
size: .; J: TRBJ2-3; V: TRBV29-1; CDR3: CSVIAGFDDTQYF
size: once; J: TRBJ2-4; V: TRBV1; CDR3: CTSSQALNSGANIQYF
size: .; J: TRBJ1-4; V: TRBV4-3; CDR3: CASSQGYRGREEEKLFF
size: .; J: TRBJ2-7; V: TRBV11-2; CDR3: CASSVVATSYEQYF
size: .; J: TRBJ1-2; V: TRBV23-1; CDR3: CASSPEDGYTF
size: .; J: TRBJ2-1; V: TRBV19; CDR3: CASSFSLGPEQFF
size: .; J: TRBJ2-2; V: TRBV7-2; CDR3: CASSLVGGNTGELFF
size: few; J: TRBJ2-2; V: TRBV7-2; CDR3: CASSPLAGDTGELFF
size: .; J: TRBJ2-3; V: TRBV6-4; CDR3: CASSDSGGADTQYF
size: .; J: TRBJ1-3; V: TRBV29-1; CDR3: CSVLTGEAGNTIYF
size: .; J: TRBJ2-1; V: TRBV10-3; CDR3: CAISESASGIYNEQFF
size: .; J: TRBJ2-7; V: TRBV5-1; CDR3: CASSLATSNYEQYF
size: once; J: TRBJ2-3; V: TRBV7-9; CDR3: CASGQGSTDTQYF
size: .; J: TRBJ2-5; V: TRBV27; CDR3: CASSKRLTGTGGQTQYF
size: .; J: TRBJ2-3; V: TRBV19; CDR3: CASSIGGGGTDTQYF
size: .; J: TRBJ1-1; V: TRBV11-3; CDR3: CASSSPGGREAFF
size: .; J: TRBJ2-5; V: TRBV5-1; CDR3: CASSSLAGVVETQYF
size: .; J: TRBJ2-7; V: TRBV4-1; CDR3: CASSQDQRGLGEQYF
size: .; J: TRBJ2-1; V: TRBV7-9; CDR3: CASSLTTSESPLPFEQFF
size: .; J: TRBJ1-1; V: TRBV19; CDR3: CASRNRALNTEAFF
size: .; J: TRBJ2-7; V: TRBV6-5; CDR3: CASSYSKQGASYEQYF
size: .; J: TRBJ2-7; V: TRBV29-1; CDR3: CSVWDSNYEQYF
size: once; J: TRBJ2-2; V: TRBV7-8; CDR3: CASSLEAGASTGELFF
size: .; J: TRBJ2-5; V: TRBV6-1; CDR3: CASSGLAGGEETQYF
size: .; J: TRBJ2-7; V: TRBV5-1; CDR3: CASSLDRAPYEQYF
size: .; J: TRBJ2-1; V: TRBV4-3; CDR3: CASSQDTSEEQFF
size: .; J: TRBJ2-1; V: TRBV6-4; CDR3: CASSSSGTSESEQFF
size: once; J: TRBJ2-1; V: TRBV27; CDR3: CASSPGLEGYNEQFF
size: .; J: TRBJ2-7; V: TRBV4-1; CDR3: CASSPRKTSGEYEQYF
size: .; J: TRBJ2-7; V: TRBV7-8; CDR3: CASSLASGRSSFSYEQYF
size: .; J: TRBJ2-5; V: TRBV13; CDR3: CASSPRTAQETQYF
size: once; J: TRBJ2-1; V: TRBV7-9; CDR3: CASSPGLAGDNEQFF
size: few; J: TRBJ1-1; V: TRBV7-9; CDR3: CASSYSGTEAFF
size: once; J: TRBJ2-2; V: TRBV4-1; CDR3: CASSQDTRLAGAGDTGELFF